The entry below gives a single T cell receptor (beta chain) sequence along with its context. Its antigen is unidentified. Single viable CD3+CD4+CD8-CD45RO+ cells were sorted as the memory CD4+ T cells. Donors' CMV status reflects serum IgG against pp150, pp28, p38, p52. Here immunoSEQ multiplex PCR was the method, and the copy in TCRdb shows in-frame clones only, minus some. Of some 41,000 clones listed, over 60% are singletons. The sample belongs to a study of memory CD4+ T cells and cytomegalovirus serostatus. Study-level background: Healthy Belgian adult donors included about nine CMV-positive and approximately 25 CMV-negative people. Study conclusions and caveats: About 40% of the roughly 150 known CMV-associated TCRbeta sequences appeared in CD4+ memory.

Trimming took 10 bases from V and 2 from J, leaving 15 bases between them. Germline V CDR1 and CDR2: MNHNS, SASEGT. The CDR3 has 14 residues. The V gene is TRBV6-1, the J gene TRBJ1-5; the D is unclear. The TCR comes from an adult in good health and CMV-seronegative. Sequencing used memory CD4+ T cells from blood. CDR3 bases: TGTGCCATCAGAAGGGTGGGCGGCAATCAGCCCCAGCATTTT. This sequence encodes CAIRRVGGNQPQHF.